Listed below are T cell receptor beta chains from one sample, sequenced in a study of chemoradiotherapy in HPV16-positive cancers. Sequencing was performed with immunoSEQ multiplex PCR; in TCRdb, only in-frame clones are kept and a portion is missing. The table includes more than 7,000 clones, around 88% detected once. This specimen was blood, taken from a patient who underwent chemoradiotherapy. These receptors were obtained from a human donor with HPV-associated anogenital cancer. The CDR3 runs from the conserved cysteine through the conserved F or W.

TRBV6-1 | CASSDDRGSGNTIYF
TRBV15 | CATSRDGRGSGYTF
TRBV10-3 | CAISDGVTAGSPLHF
TRBV5-4 | CASSLVGGEQYF
TRBV19 | CASSRGGLSNQPQHF
TRBV29-1 | CSSRDRVSIDYGYTF
TRBV30 | CAQTRYSYNEQFF
TRBV5-5 | CASSLDGDGRGYTF
TRBV5-1 | CASSSLAGFQETQYF
TRBV6-5 | CASSYLDSYGYTF
TRBV10-3 | CAISDVQGPNTGELFF
TRBV5-1 | CASSLELAGAYEQYF
TRBV7-2 | CASSFGGRNTGELFF
TRBV19 | CASSIIGQGAAEKLFF
TRBV5-6 | CASSSEYGYTF
TRBV29-1 | CSVYTGGEQYF
TRBV11-2 | CASSLTPLSGNTIYF
TRBV2 | CASSRGTSGGANEQFF
TRBV7-9 | CASSLEDQPQHF
TRBV2 | CASLAGSSTDTQYF
TRBV27 | CASSLRFGTGGHEQFF
TRBV6-1 | CASRLAYEQYF
TRBV5-1 | CASSLMTGNEQFF
TRBV7-9 | CASSRTGGSRYQETQYF
TRBV27 | CASSLQGQPQHF
TRBV30 | CACKGVGTDTQYF
TRBV5-4 | CASSPGGIRVAGELFF
TRBV5-6 | CASSLGRPLSYEQYF
TRBV7-2 | CASSLGSETQYF
TRBV21-1 | CASSKVLAGVITDTQYF
TRBV7-8 | CASSSGQGVNTEAFF
TRBV5-6 | CASSLLAGGRETQYF
TRBV9 | CASSATGGISYNEQFF
TRBV9 | CASSPTGLSTDTQYF
TRBV12-5 | CASLDSNTGELFF
TRBV5-1 | CASSLAGPSTDTQYF
TRBV9 | CASSRGRNTEAFF
TRBV19 | CASSPAGGDPYGYTF
TRBV11-3 | CASSLDGDGRGYTF
TRBV19 | CASSIRDTYGYTF
TRBV4-1 | CASSQDRGASYEQYF
TRBV30 | CACGTSGGRETQYF
TRBV5-6 | CASSVHNEQFF
TRBV6-5 | CASSYSGGGNTGELFF
TRBV15 | CATSPSWGAGTQYF
TRBV5-1 | CASSRGQVPGELFF